These 22 T cell receptor beta chains originate from one sample sequenced in a study of blood T cell repertoires in COVID-19. TCRdb's table, derived via immunoSEQ multiplex PCR, lists solely in-frame clones and lacks some. The sample holds a few hundred thousand clones, around 87% seen once. Sequencing was carried out using peripheral blood. The receptors shown here come from a man aged 18-30 years with active or convalescent COVID-19.

The CDR3 loop is CASRPDRVQETQYF. CDR3 sequence (DNA): TGTGCCAGCAGGCCAGACAGGGTCCAAGAGACCCAGTACTTC. V gene TRBV7-6 combines with J gene TRBJ2-5; 7 bases map to TRBD1. This CDR3 has 14 residues. J was trimmed by 1 base and V by 6 bases; bases with no gene match: 5. CDR1 is SGHVS and CDR2 is FNYEAQ in the germline V gene.

This chain joins TRBV6-5 and TRBJ2-5; no firm D call. V was pared by 8 bases and J by 5 bases, with 12 bases between. The CDR3 length is 12 residues. Germline CDR1 reads MNHEY; CDR2 reads SVGAGI. CDR3 DNA sequence: TGTGCCAGCGCCAACTATGGGGAGACCCAGTACTTC. Translation gives CASANYGETQYF.

V and J are TRBV4-2 and TRBJ2-7; TRBD1 matches at 7 bases. CDR3 length equals 12 residues. Germline V CDR1 and CDR2: LGHNA, YNFKEQ. The junction had 3 bases not matched to a gene; V was cut back by 4 bases and J by 6 bases. The CDR3 bases are TGTGCCAGCAGCCCGACAGGGACCGAGCAGTACTTC. Translated, it gives CASSPTGTEQYF.

V is TRBV4-2 and J is TRBJ1-5, with 9 nucleotides matching TRBD1. CDR1 is LGHNA and CDR2 is YNFKEQ in the germline V gene. J was trimmed by 3 bases and V by 3 bases; bases with no gene match: 21. This CDR3 has 21 amino acids. The CDR3 sequence is CASSHSIYRTGVRENNQPQHF. The CDR3 DNA reads as TGTGCCAGCAGCCACTCTATATACCGGACAGGGGTAAGGGAGAACAATCAGCCCCAGCATTTT.

The chain has TRBV10-3 and TRBJ2-7, with a weak D call TRBD2 (5 bases). With 10 bases removed from V and 3 bases from J, the gap between germline ends came to 16 bases. CDR3 length equals 13 residues. Germline CDR1 and CDR2: ENHRY and SYGVKD. The CDR3 loop reads CATYGLADYEQYF. The CDR3 nucleotides are TGTGCCACCTACGGGCTAGCCGACTACGAGCAGTACTTC.

The rearrangement joins TRBV9 to TRBJ2-1, with TRBD2 identical over 12 bases. The CDR3 has 17 amino acids. Germline-derived CDR1 and CDR2 are SGDLS and YYNGEE. V shed 4 bases and J 3 bases; nucleotides not matched to a gene: 8. The CDR3 coding sequence is TGTGCCAGCAGCACCCGGACTAGCGGGAAATTCTACAATGAGCAGTTCTTC. As protein: CASSTRTSGKFYNEQFF. The full variable domain, in which reference TRBV9 and TRBJ2-1 provide the parts outside the CDR3, is DSGVTQTPKHLITATGQRVTLRCSPRSGDLSVYWYQQSLDQGLQFLIQYYNGEERAKGNILERFSAQQFPDLHSELNLSSLELGDSALYFCASSTRTSGKFYNEQFFGPGTRLTVL.

The gene calls are TRBV28 and TRBJ1-2; 9 bases are shared with TRBD1. There are 14 residues in the CDR3. V was pared by 5 bases and J by 8 bases, with 9 bases of the junction left unmatched. Germline CDR1 MDHEN, CDR2 SYDVKM. Here the CDR3 reads CASSPPGQGEGYTF. DNA of the CDR3: TGTGCCAGCAGTCCGCCGGGACAGGGAGAAGGCTACACCTTC.

The CDR3: CASSKGTGKRYEQYF. The CDR3 region has the DNA TGTGCCAGCAGCAAAGGGACAGGGAAGAGGTACGAGCAGTACTTC. The chain couples TRBV21-1 to TRBJ2-7; no check of the table's D call, TRBD1, against the DNA was made. TRBV21-1 is termed a pseudogene. This CDR3 contains 15 residues.

The chain links TRBV2 to TRBJ1-1; D is undetermined. V was shortened by 4 bases and J by 3 bases, with 9 bases between the two germline ends. CDR1 and CDR2 (germline): SNHLY, FYNNEI. The CDR3 extends over 13 amino acids. The CDR3 sequence: CASSGGAYTEAFF. The DNA for the CDR3 is TGTGCCAGCAGTGGAGGAGCTTACACTGAAGCTTTCTTT.

V and J are TRBV3-1 (or the pseudogene TRBV3-2) and TRBJ1-2; unclear D gene. Trimming took off 0 bases at V and 7 bases at J, with 3 bases between the two ends. The CDR3 contains 11 residues. Looked up from germline, CDR1 is LGHDT and CDR2 is YNNKEL (reference sequence). CDR3 region: CASSQEAGYTF. Here the CDR3 DNA reads TGTGCCAGCAGCCAAGAGGCTGGCTACACCTTC.

The V call is TRBV4-3, the J call TRBJ2-7; TRBD1 might be the D (5 bases). There are 12 residues in the CDR3. Per the germline V gene, CDR1 is LGHNA and CDR2 is YSLEER. The V gene lost 1 base and the J gene lost 6 bases, with 7 bases spanning the gap. CDR3 nucleotides: TGCGCCAGCAGCCAAGGGGGCGGCGAGCAGTACTTC. Translating gives CASSQGGGEQYF.

This clone has only a few counts. The CDR3 coding sequence is TGTGCCAGCAGTTGGACTAGCGACACCGGGGAGCTGTTTTTT. Translating it yields CASSWTSDTGELFF. The chain carries TRBV2 and TRBJ2-2; the match to TRBD2 covers 9 bases. J was trimmed by 3 bases and V by 5 bases; bases with no gene match: 1. This CDR3 region has 14 residues. Germline V gives CDR1 SNHLY, CDR2 FYNNEI.

V and J are TRBV21-1 and TRBJ1-4; the table's TRBD1 call for D was not verified on the DNA. TRBV21-1 is a pseudogene segment. There are 16 residues in the CDR3. CDR3 residues: CASSQPRGGGLKKLFF. The CDR3 nucleotides read TGTGCCAGCAGTCAACCCAGGGGCGGCGGATTGAAAAAACTGTTTTTT.

This chain joins TRBV29-1 and TRBJ2-7, with TRBD1 matching over 7 bases. Germline V CDR1 and CDR2: SQVTM, ANQGSEA. This CDR3 comprises 13 residues. The ends lost 4 bases at V and 3 bases at J; junction bases unmatched: 6. CDR3: CSVGQGGNYEQYF. CDR3 DNA sequence: TGCAGCGTTGGACAGGGTGGGAACTACGAGCAGTACTTC.

The genes are TRBV13 and TRBJ2-2; D perhaps matches TRBD1 (5 bases). This CDR3 region has 15 residues. V was clipped by 3 bases and J by 1 base, with 9 bases between them. From germline, CDR1 is PRHDT and CDR2 FYEKMQ (reference sequence). The DNA for the CDR3 is TGTGCCAGCAGCTTCGCCAGGGTGAACACCGGGGAGCTGTTTTTT. Encoded protein: CASSFARVNTGELFF.

The chain employs TRBV12-5 and TRBJ2-3; D not resolved. V was cut by 6 bases and J by 3 bases, with 4 bases left in between. The CDR3 loop spans 11 amino acids. Per germline, CDR1 LGHNT and CDR2 FRNRAP. The CDR3 here is CASGPTDTQYF. Here the CDR3 DNA reads TGTGCTAGTGGCCCGACAGATACGCAGTATTTT.

The CDR3 here is CSVESLQGKAFF. CDR3 in DNA: TGCAGCGTTGAGTCACTCCAGGGTAAAGCTTTCTTT. The rearrangement links TRBV29-1 to TRBJ1-1; D may be TRBD1 (5 bases). V gave up 3 bases and J gave up 9 bases, with 14 bases separating them. The germline CDR1 and CDR2 sequences are SQVTM and ANQGSEA. The CDR3 is made up of 12 amino acids. The variable domain in full, with the rest retrieved from reference TRBV29-1 and TRBJ1-1, is SAVISQKPSRDICQRGTSLTIQCQVDSQVTMMFWYRQQPGQSLTLIATANQGSEATYESGFVIDKFPISRPNLTFSTLTVSNMSPEDSSIYLCSVESLQGKAFFGQGTRLTVV.

The chain has TRBV2 and TRBJ2-7; D call uncertain. CDR3 length: 13 amino acids. CDR1 and CDR2 from the germline V gene are SNHLY and FYNNEI. Trimming pared 4 bases from V and 3 bases from J, leaving 10 bases between. The CDR3 region has the DNA TGTGCCAGCAGTGTTACTATTAGCTACGAGCAGTACTTC. It is translated as CASSVTISYEQYF.

This sequence joins TRBV6-5 and TRBJ1-4; 8 nucleotides match TRBD1. This CDR3 contains 14 residues. Germline trimming cut 6 bases from V and 10 bases from J; bases unmatched to any gene: 10. Germline CDR1 is MNHEY and CDR2 is SVGAGI. CDR3 sequence: CASSPSQGAGKLFF. CDR3 bases: TGTGCCAGCAGCCCCTCCCAGGGGGCGGGAAAACTGTTTTTT.

The genes are TRBV5-1 and TRBJ2-1; D possibly corresponds to TRBD1 (6 bases). Germline assignment: CDR1 SGHRS and CDR2 YFSETQ. V was shortened by 0 bases and J by 10 bases, with 17 bases between the two germline ends. The CDR3 spans 15 residues. CDR3: CASSLEAGFTGEQFF. Here the CDR3 DNA reads TGCGCCAGCAGCTTGGAGGCAGGGTTTACAGGGGAGCAGTTCTTC.

The V and J genes are TRBV7-2 and TRBJ2-4; weak D call: TRBD2 (6 bases). Trimming removed 3 bases from V and 1 base from J, with 13 bases in between. Germline V CDR1 and CDR2: SGHTA, FQGNSA. This CDR3 comprises 16 residues. The CDR3 loop is CASSLFSGTAKNIQYF. DNA of the CDR3: TGTGCCAGCAGCTTGTTTAGCGGCACTGCCAAAAACATTCAGTACTTC.

The CDR3 sequence: CASSEQGSNQPQHF. The DNA of the CDR3 is TGTGCCAGCAGTGAACAGGGTAGCAATCAGCCCCAGCATTTT. The rearrangement uses TRBV6-1 and TRBJ1-5, with D possibly being TRBD1 (5 bases). The CDR3 covers 14 residues. Germline CDR1 is MNHNS and CDR2 is SASEGT. The ends were cut back, 2 bases at V and 0 bases at J, with 5 bases in the middle.